A selection of T cell receptor beta chains follows, all from one sample in a study of T cells in localized non-small cell lung cancer. Assay used: immunoSEQ multiplex PCR; TCRdb lists only in-frame clones, some missing. The repertoire holds about 1,000 clones, approximately 25% seen once, with around 31% in the top ten. Sample: normal lung tissue next to the tumor, taken before any cancer treatment. All receptors come from a male donor at least 60 years old with stage II squamous cell lung carcinoma. Both conserved end residues are part of each CDR3. D genes are given only for firm matches. Clone size appears in some rows only: once, few, many, or a class for an expanded clone.

>TRBJ2-7|TRBV16|.|TRBD1
TGTGCCAGCAGCCCAAATCTTGGTAGGACAGGGGACTCCTACGAGCAGTACTTC
CASSPNLGRTGDSYEQYF
>TRBJ2-7|TRBV29-1|.|.
TGCAGCGTTGAAGGGCAGGGGGGATACGAGCAGTACTTC
CSVEGQGGYEQYF
>TRBJ1-4|TRBV30|.|TRBD1
TGTGCCTGGAGGGGACAGGGGGACGAAAAACTGTTTTTT
CAWRGQGDEKLFF
>TRBJ2-1|TRBV11-3|.|.
TGTGCCAGCAGCTTATCCGACAGCTCCTACAATGAGCAGTTCTTC
CASSLSDSSYNEQFF
>TRBJ2-4|TRBV30|.|TRBD2
TGTGCCTGGAGTGTACGACTAGCGGACATTCAGTACTTC
CAWSVRLADIQYF
>TRBJ1-6|TRBV9|.|.
TGTGCCAGCAGCACTCACTCGGTTCCCAATAATTCACCCCTCCACTTT
CASSTHSVPNNSPLHF
>TRBJ2-3|TRBV6-8|medium-sized|.
TGTGCCAGCAGAATTCCCATACCCGCTACAGATACGCAGTATTTT
CASRIPIPATDTQYF
>TRBJ2-7|TRBV6-8|few|.
TGTGCCAGCAGTATCGGACGGTTCTACGAGCAGTACTTC
CASSIGRFYEQYF
>TRBJ1-2|TRBV19|.|TRBD1
TGTGCCAGTACCGACAGGGCCGCCTACTATGGCTACACCTTC
CASTDRAAYYGYTF
>TRBJ1-1|TRBV11-3|medium-sized|.
TGTGCCAGCAGCACAGGGACCGGCCTCACTGAAGCTTTCTTT
CASSTGTGLTEAFF
>TRBJ2-3|TRBV4-1|.|TRBD2
TGCGCCAGCAGCCCGACTAGCGGGGGGGCGGCAGATACGCAGTATTTT
CASSPTSGGAADTQYF
>TRBJ2-3|TRBV11-3|.|TRBD2
TGTGCCAGCAGCTTCCCTCGGCGGGGGGGCGATACGCAGTATTTT
CASSFPRRGGDTQYF
>TRBJ2-5|TRBV6-8|large|TRBD1
TGTGCCAGCAGTTTGGATAGTAATGATCGGACAGGGGAAGAGACCCAGTACTTC
CASSLDSNDRTGEETQYF
>TRBJ2-3|TRBV11-3|.|.
TGTGCCAGCAGCCCCCAGGGGCAAACCACAGATACGCAGTATTTT
CASSPQGQTTDTQYF
>TRBJ1-2|TRBV6-1|.|TRBD1
TGTGCCAGCAGTGAAGCAGTAGGACAGGGGTTCTATGGCTACACCTTC
CASSEAVGQGFYGYTF
>TRBJ2-5|TRBV15|.|.
TGTGCCACCAGCAGAGATTACAGCCGGCCAGAGACCCAGTACTTC
CATSRDYSRPETQYF
>TRBJ2-7|TRBV18|once|TRBD2
TGTGCCAGCTCACCACCGGGTAGCGGGGGGTATTACGAGCAGTACTTC
CASSPPGSGGYYEQYF
>TRBJ1-2|TRBV15|.|TRBD1
TGTGCCACCAGCATGCTAAGGGGGCGTAACTATGGCTACACCTTC
CATSMLRGRNYGYTF
>TRBJ1-5|TRBV10-2|.|TRBD1
TGCGCCAGCAGAAGGGGACAGCGGCAGCCCCAGCATTTT
CASRRGQRQPQHF
>TRBJ2-6|TRBV2|few|.
TGTGCCAGCAGTATGGGGGGAGGGGCCAACGTCCTGACTTTC
CASSMGGGANVLTF
>TRBJ1-1|TRBV19|.|.
TGTGCCAGTAGTATGGACTTTGCGAACACTGAAGCTTTCTTT
CASSMDFANTEAFF
>TRBJ2-7|TRBV19|.|TRBD1
TGTGCCAGTAGTACCGGACAGGGCGAGCAGTACTTC
CASSTGQGEQYF
>TRBJ2-1|TRBV7-2|.|.
TGTGCCAGCACCCATCAGACCTCGGATTGGTACAATGAGCAGTTCTTC
CASTHQTSDWYNEQFF
>TRBJ1-2|TRBV19|.|.
TGTGCCAGTAACGCCGGCGTGGGCTATGGCTACACCTTC
CASNAGVGYGYTF
>TRBJ1-4|TRBV11-3|few|.
TGTGCCAGCAGCTTAGGACAAGGGAGGGCAACTAATGAAAAACTGTTTTTT
CASSLGQGRATNEKLFF
>TRBJ1-4|TRBV6-8|.|.
TGTGCCAGCAGTTACTCCCTTACCCTACAGTCGGGCAAACGGGAAAAACTGTTTTTT
CASSYSLTLQSGKREKLFF
>TRBJ2-3|TRBV11-3|medium-sized|.
TGTGCCAGCAGTTTAATCGGCGAGGGCGGCACAGATACGCAGTATTTT
CASSLIGEGGTDTQYF